Each of the 27 T cell receptor beta chains below was sequenced from the same sample in a study of Tregs in tolerant kidney transplant recipients. The antigens for these receptors are not known. Produced via immunoSEQ multiplex PCR; TCRdb's table is partial and in-frame only. The sample contains some 4,000 clones, roughly three fifths of which appear only once. Sequencing input: CD8+ T cells from blood cultured with allogeneic cells. Receptor source: a human donor in good health.

V usage is TRBV2 and J usage is TRBJ2-3; no firm D call. In germline, CDR1 is SNHLY, CDR2 FYNNEI. Trimming shortened V by 3 bases and J by 6 bases, and 7 bases separated the two germline ends. This CDR3 is 12 amino acids long. The CDR3 DNA reads as TGTGCCAGCAGTGAGATGGGGGATACGCAGTATTTT. Amino acid sequence: CASSEMGDTQYF.

As to this clone: Other DNA sequences within the sample encode an identical CDR3. The rearrangement joins TRBV4-1 to TRBJ1-1, with 7 bases aligning to TRBD1. V trimming: 0 bases; J trimming: 4 bases; junction bases outside the gene matches: 5. Germline CDR1 and CDR2: MGHRA and YSYEKL. The CDR3 is 15 amino acids. DNA for the CDR3: TGCGCCAGCAGCCAAGATGGGGCAGGGGGCACTGAAGCTTTCTTT. It specifies CASSQDGAGGTEAFF.

This clone turned up a few times. The V gene is TRBV30, the J gene TRBJ1-6, with D tentatively TRBD1 (6 bases). Trimming took 1 base from V and 9 from J, leaving 10 bases between them. Germline assignment: CDR1 GTSNPN and CDR2 SVGIG (reference sequence). The CDR3 sequence is 13 residues long. The CDR3 bases are TGTGCCTGGAGTGCAGGGGATGGTTCACCCCTCCACTTT. Its protein product is CAWSAGDGSPLHF.

The chain carries TRBV11-3 and TRBJ2-7; 15 positions match TRBD2. Trimming removed 6 bases from V and 3 bases from J; junction bases left unmatched: 6. This CDR3 has 16 residues. Germline loops: CDR1 SGHNT, CDR2 YENEEA. CDR3 in DNA: TGTGCCAGCAGACCCGGACTAGCGGGAGGGCTCTACGAGCAGTACTTC. Protein sequence: CASRPGLAGGLYEQYF.

The chain joins TRBV9 to TRBJ1-1; D is perhaps TRBD1 (6 bases). The V gene lost 0 bases and the J gene lost 2 bases, with 11 bases spanning the gap. The CDR3 totals 15 residues. Germline V gene data show CDR1 as SGDLS and CDR2 as YYNGEE. The CDR3 here is CASSVGDTSNTEAFF. The CDR3, as DNA: TGTGCCAGCAGCGTAGGGGACACAAGCAACACTGAAGCTTTCTTT.

This clone has only a few counts. The gene calls are TRBV4-2 and TRBJ2-1, with D perhaps assigned TRBD1 or TRBD2 (5 bases each). CDR3 length equals 14 residues. Between the trimmed V and J ends, which lost 5 bases and 4 bases, there was a span of 12 bases. CDR1 is LGHNA and CDR2 is YNFKEQ in the germline V gene. In DNA, the CDR3 is TGTGCCAGCAGCGGGACGGGTAGATACAATGAGCAGTTCTTC. Translation gives CASSGTGRYNEQFF.

The chain links TRBV19 to TRBJ2-4; 12 bases align to TRBD1. V was clipped by 3 bases and J by 8 bases; unmatched bases: 8. The CDR3 consists of 16 residues. Germline V gives CDR1 LNHDA, CDR2 SQIVND (reference sequence). The CDR3 nucleotides are TGTGCCAGTAGTATTGGGACAGGGGGCCCAGGGGACATTCAGTACTTC. Translation: CASSIGTGGPGDIQYF.

The chain combines TRBV25-1 with TRBJ2-1; D not resolved. The CDR3 contains 14 residues. V lost 4 bases to trimming and J lost 0 bases, with 7 bases between them. Germline V gene sequence: CDR1 MGHDK, CDR2 SYGVNS. CDR3 bases: TGTGCCAGCAGTGCCCTGGACTCCTACAATGAGCAGTTCTTC. Translated: CASSALDSYNEQFF.

This chain uses TRBV2 with TRBJ2-5; weak D call: TRBD1 (5 bases). In germline, CDR1 is SNHLY, CDR2 FYNNEI. The CDR3 is made up of 15 amino acids. V dropped 3 bases and J dropped 5 bases, with 16 bases sitting between them. CDR3 in DNA: TGTGCCAGCAGTGAGGGGCCAAACCGGTGGGAGACCCAGTACTTC. It specifies CASSEGPNRWETQYF.

CDR3 coding DNA: TGTGCCAGCAGCGTTTCCCTACGCCGGGACAGGGTAGGGGATGAGCAGTTCTTC. Translated, it gives CASSVSLRRDRVGDEQFF. V is TRBV9 and J is TRBJ2-1, with 9 nucleotides matching TRBD1. Unmatched junction bases numbered 17, after V lost 2 bases and J lost 8 bases. This CDR3 has 18 amino acids. CDR1 is SGDLS, CDR2 YYNGEE, per germline.

By frequency in the sample, this clone is medium-sized (0.01 to 0.1%). As DNA, the CDR3 is TGTGCCTGGGGACAGTATAGCAATCAGCCCCAGCATTTT. This gives the protein CAWGQYSNQPQHF. This rearrangement joins TRBV30 to TRBJ1-5; possibly TRBD1 for D (6 bases). The CDR3 length is 13 residues. The germline CDR1 and CDR2 sequences are GTSNPN and SVGIG (reference sequence). The germline V and J ends were trimmed by 5 bases and 0 bases, with 8 bases remaining between them.

Sample share makes this clone medium-sized (0.01 to 0.1%). V gene TRBV7-9 combines with J gene TRBJ2-2; a possible D gene is TRBD1 (6 bases). V was cut by 3 bases and J by 1 base, with 12 bases left in between. The germline V gene has CDR1 SEHNR and CDR2 FQNEAQ (reference sequence). The CDR3 has 16 residues. The CDR3 DNA reads as TGTGCCAGCAGCTTTGTGGGACATATGAACACCGGGGAGCTGTTTTTT. It yields the protein CASSFVGHMNTGELFF.

The chain combines TRBV5-5 with TRBJ1-1, with D perhaps matching TRBD1 (5 bases). V was shortened by 0 bases and J by 1 base, with 13 bases between the two germline ends. The CDR3 contains 16 residues. Germline values: CDR1 SGHKS, CDR2 YYEKEE (reference sequence). As DNA, the CDR3 is TGTGCCAGCAGCTTGGTCCGGGCAGGGTCGAACACTGAAGCTTTCTTT. It translates to CASSLVRAGSNTEAFF.

The rearrangement uses TRBV29-1 and TRBJ2-7; D possibly corresponds to TRBD1 (6 bases). This CDR3 region has 13 residues. V shed 2 bases and J shed 2 bases, with 10 bases lying between them. Germline V gene data show CDR1 as SQVTM and CDR2 as ANQGSEA. The CDR3 DNA reads as TGCAGCGTTGAAACAGGGTTCCCCTACGAGCAGTACTTC. Its protein product is CSVETGFPYEQYF.

The J gene is TRBJ2-3, the V gene TRBV11-2; the D gene is possibly TRBD2 (6 bases). V lost 5 bases and J 4 bases, leaving 13 bases between the germline ends. Germline-derived CDR1 and CDR2 are SGHAT and FQNNGV. The CDR3 spans 14 residues. The CDR3 region has the DNA TGTGCCAGCAGCGCCATCGGGGGTGCAGATACGCAGTATTTT. Residues: CASSAIGGADTQYF.

The chain is built from TRBV29-1 and TRBJ2-7, with D perhaps matching TRBD1 or TRBD2 (5 bases each). Germline CDR1 reads SQVTM; CDR2 reads ANQGSEA. The CDR3 has 12 residues. Between the trimmed V and J ends, which lost 6 bases and 3 bases, there was a span of 12 bases. DNA for the CDR3: TGCAGCGTCCGTAGAGGGGTCTACGAGCAGTACTTC. Translating gives CSVRRGVYEQYF.

This sequence joins TRBV6-5 and TRBJ1-4; tentatively, D is TRBD1 (5 bases). Trimming took 4 bases from V and 8 from J, leaving 8 bases between them. CDR3 length equals 12 residues. CDR1 MNHEY and CDR2 SVGAGI come from the germline V gene. As DNA, the CDR3 is TGTGCCAGCAGTTCCTCAGGGGAAAAACTGTTTTTT. It is translated as CASSSSGEKLFF.

This clone appeared once. The chain joins TRBV6-5 to TRBJ2-1; 13 bases align to TRBD2. CDR1 and CDR2 from the germline V gene are MNHEY and SVGAGI. The CDR3 has 15 residues. V dropped 4 bases and J dropped 9; count of bases not matched to a gene: 6. CDR3 residues: CASSWTSGSHSEQFF. In DNA, the CDR3 is TGTGCCAGCAGTTGGACTAGCGGGAGTCATAGTGAGCAGTTCTTC.

The V gene is TRBV13, the J gene TRBJ2-5; TRBD1 matches 8 bases. Germline CDR1 reads PRHDT; CDR2 reads FYEKMQ (reference sequence). This CDR3 is built from 14 residues. With 3 bases clipped from V and 5 bases from J, the junction kept 5 bases outside the gene matches. The CDR3 DNA sequence: TGTGCCAGCAGCTTTGCAGGGGGCTTGGAGACCCAGTACTTC. Encoded protein: CASSFAGGLETQYF.

V usage is TRBV6-5 and J usage is TRBJ2-7, with 8 positions matching TRBD2. The V segment lost 2 bases and the J segment 2 bases; nucleotides outside the gene matches: 2. The CDR3 spans 14 residues. Germline values: CDR1 MNHEY, CDR2 SVGAGI. The CDR3 DNA sequence: TGTGCCAGCAGTTACGGCGGGGGGACCTACGAGCAGTACTTC. Encoded protein: CASSYGGGTYEQYF.

The chain couples TRBV7-3 to TRBJ2-6; a weak D match, TRBD2 (5 bases). The ends were cut back, 0 bases at V and 3 bases at J, with 9 bases in the middle. Germline V gene lookup returns CDR1 SGHTA and CDR2 FQGTGA. The CDR3 totals 16 residues. The CDR3 nucleotides read TGTGCCAGCAGCTTAACACCGAGGGTTGGGGCCAACGTCCTGACTTTC. Amino acids: CASSLTPRVGANVLTF.

V usage is TRBV11-2 and J usage is TRBJ2-3; D gene unclear. V was cut by 7 bases and J by 7 bases, with 18 bases left in between. This CDR3 has 14 amino acids. CDR1 and CDR2 (germline): SGHAT, FQNNGV. The CDR3 spells CASIKGPAPYTQYF. In DNA form, the CDR3 reads TGTGCCAGCATCAAAGGTCCAGCCCCCTATACGCAGTATTTT.

This chain links TRBV15 with TRBJ1-1, with D perhaps TRBD1 (5 bases). CDR1 is LNHNV, CDR2 YYDKDF, per germline (reference sequence). The CDR3 spans 17 residues. V was trimmed by 2 bases and J by 1 base, leaving 17 bases between them. The CDR3 loop reads CATSRPGQGIWNTEAFF. The CDR3 bases are TGTGCCACCAGCAGACCAGGGCAGGGCATTTGGAACACTGAAGCTTTCTTT.

The chain joins TRBV7-8 to TRBJ1-1; TRBD1 matches at 9 bases. J gave up 2 bases and V 4 bases, and 5 bases lay outside the gene matches. This CDR3 is built from 15 residues. CDR1 and CDR2 (germline): SGHVS, FQNEAQ. The CDR3 DNA reads as TGTGCCAGCAGCTCCCGGGACAGGGTTAACACTGAAGCTTTCTTT. The encoded protein is CASSSRDRVNTEAFF.

The genes are TRBV6-6 and TRBJ1-2; D uncertain. This CDR3 comprises 15 residues. Trimming pared 3 bases from V and 0 bases from J, leaving 11 bases between. The germline CDR1 and CDR2 sequences are MNHNY and SVGAGI (reference sequence). The CDR3 DNA reads as TGTGCCAGCAGTTATAAGGTGGAGACTAACTATGGCTACACCTTC. Its protein is CASSYKVETNYGYTF.

The genes are TRBV11-3 and TRBJ2-1; D is perhaps TRBD2 (6 bases). This CDR3 is 14 amino acids long. In germline, CDR1 is SGHNT, CDR2 YENEEA. The V gene lost 2 bases and the J gene lost 8 bases, with 13 bases spanning the gap. The CDR3 region is CASSLRGTGDEQFF. In DNA form, the CDR3 reads TGTGCCAGCAGCTTACGTGGGACTGGGGATGAGCAGTTCTTC.

The chain has TRBV6-5 and TRBJ2-5; D unclear. Trimming removed 6 bases from V and 0 bases from J, with 5 bases in between. Germline V gives CDR1 MNHEY, CDR2 SVGAGI. The CDR3 has 12 amino acids. Here the CDR3 DNA reads TGTGCCAGCAGCAGGTACCAAGAGACCCAGTACTTC. It yields the protein CASSRYQETQYF.